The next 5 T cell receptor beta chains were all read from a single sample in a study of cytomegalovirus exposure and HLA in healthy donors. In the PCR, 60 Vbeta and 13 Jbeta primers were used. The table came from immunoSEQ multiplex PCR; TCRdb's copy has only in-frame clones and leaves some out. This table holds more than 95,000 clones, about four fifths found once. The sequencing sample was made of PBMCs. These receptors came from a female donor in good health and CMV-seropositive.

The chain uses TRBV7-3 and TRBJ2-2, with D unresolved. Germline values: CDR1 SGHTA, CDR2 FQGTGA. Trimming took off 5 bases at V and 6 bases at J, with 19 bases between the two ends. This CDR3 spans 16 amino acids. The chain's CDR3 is CASSLYSTPEAGELFF. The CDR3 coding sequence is TGTGCCAGCAGCCTATATTCCACTCCCGAGGCCGGGGAGCTGTTTTTT.

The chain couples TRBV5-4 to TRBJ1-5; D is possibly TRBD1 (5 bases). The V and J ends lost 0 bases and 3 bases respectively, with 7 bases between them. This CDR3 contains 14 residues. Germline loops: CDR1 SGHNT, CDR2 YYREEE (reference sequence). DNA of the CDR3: TGTGCCAGCAGCTTGGCAGGGTCCAATCAGCCCCAGCATTTT. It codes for CASSLAGSNQPQHF.

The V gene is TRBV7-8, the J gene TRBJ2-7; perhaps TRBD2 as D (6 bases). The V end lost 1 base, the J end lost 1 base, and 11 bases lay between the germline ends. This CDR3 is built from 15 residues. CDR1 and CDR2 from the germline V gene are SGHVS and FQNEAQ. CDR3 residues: CASSLEDYKSYEQYF. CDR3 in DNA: TGTGCCAGCAGCTTAGAGGACTACAAATCCTACGAGCAGTACTTC.

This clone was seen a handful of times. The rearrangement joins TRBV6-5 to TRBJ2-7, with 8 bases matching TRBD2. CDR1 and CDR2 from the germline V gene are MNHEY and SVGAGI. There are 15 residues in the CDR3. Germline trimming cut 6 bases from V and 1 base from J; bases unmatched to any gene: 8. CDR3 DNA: TGTGCCAGCAGCGCCGCCCGGGGGGGTTCCTACGAGCAGTACTTC. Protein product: CASSAARGGSYEQYF.

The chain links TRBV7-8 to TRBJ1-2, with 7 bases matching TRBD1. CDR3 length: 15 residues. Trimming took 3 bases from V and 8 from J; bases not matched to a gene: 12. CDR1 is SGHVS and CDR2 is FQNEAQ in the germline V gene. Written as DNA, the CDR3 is TGTGCCAGCAGCTTCCTCTCTCGACAGGGCCACGGCTACACCTTC. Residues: CASSFLSRQGHGYTF.